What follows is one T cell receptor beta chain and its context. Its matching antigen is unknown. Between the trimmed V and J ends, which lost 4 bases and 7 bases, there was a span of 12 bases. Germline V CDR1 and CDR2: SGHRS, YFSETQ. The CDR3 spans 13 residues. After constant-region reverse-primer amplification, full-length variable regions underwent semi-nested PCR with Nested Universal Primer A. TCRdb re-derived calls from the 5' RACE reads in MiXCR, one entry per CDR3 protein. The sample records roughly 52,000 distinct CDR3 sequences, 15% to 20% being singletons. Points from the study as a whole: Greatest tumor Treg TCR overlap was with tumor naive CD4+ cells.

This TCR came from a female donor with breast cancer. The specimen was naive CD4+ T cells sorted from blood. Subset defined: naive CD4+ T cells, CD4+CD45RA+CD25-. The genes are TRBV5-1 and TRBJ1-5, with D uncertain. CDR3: CASSPDGYQPQHF. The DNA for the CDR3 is TGCGCCAGCAGCCCGGATGGGTACCAGCCCCAGCATTTT.